This T cell receptor (beta chain) was sequenced for a study of tumor-infiltrating lymphocytes in primary liver carcinoma (dated by TCRdb to about 2017). With respect to the entire study: Four to six patients with histopathologically diagnosed primary liver carcinoma underwent surgical resection in China between 2015 and March 2016. Hepatocellular carcinoma (four) or combined HCC and intrahepatic cholangiocarcinoma (one) was present in the five patients, who were three men and two women aged 30 to 69 years. Tumors of the five patients were stage T1-T3 N0M0 with maximum diameters of roughly 4.2 to 11 cm. Samples yielded roughly 3.5 to 8 million productive TCRbeta reads; read depth did not differ significantly between tissue types. The study combined TCRbeta repertoire sequencing, expression microarrays and whole-exome sequencing across five regions of each liver tumor, with adjacent normal tissue and blood. A total of roughly 35 specimens from 5 patients, comprising about 25 tumor regions, 5 adjacent noncancerous liver tissues and 5 peripheral blood samples, were covered by TCRbeta repertoire sequencing. Technical replicate repertoires showed high reproducibility, with mean shared-clone rates approximately 0.9 and correlation coefficients above 0.95.

From its cysteine to its phenylalanine, the CDR3 spans 15 amino acids. Kept here is only the CDR3 DNA, which spans 45 bases and is read in frame from base 1. The germline V gene yields SGHRS for CDR1 and YFSETQ for CDR2. Compared with germline, V lacks 2 bases and J lacks 5 bases; bases without a gene match: 8. TCRbeta-specific cDNA was reverse-transcribed from 500 ng total RNA using a constant-region primer and ProtoScript II reverse transcriptase. Construction of the TCRbeta libraries relied on three nested rounds of multiplex PCR, following a slightly modified ARM-PCR procedure. Each of the first two PCR rounds ran for approximately 10 cycles and used multiplex TRBV1-TRBV30 forward primers together with a Cbeta reverse primer. Sample barcodes and Illumina adapters were attached in a final 25-cycle PCR using Deep VentR polymerase. Before sequencing, amplicons of 200-500 bp were gel-purified using a QIAquick gel extraction kit. An Illumina HiSeq 2500 was used to sequence the TCRbeta amplicons with 250-bp paired-end reads. In the original analysis: Quality trimming of reads was performed with Trimmomatic v0.33, and paired reads were merged with FLASH v1.2.11 so that full CDR3 sequences could be recovered. V, D and J germline segments were assigned to the rearranged TCRbeta sequences by MiGEC v1.2.1b. Clonotype statistics and Shannon-Wiener diversity indices were calculated with VDJtools v1.0.0. Except for diversity analysis, only the 250 most abundant clonotypes of each sample were used in subsequent analyses to reduce sampling bias. The public reads were quality trimmed at Q25 with fastp and then assembled into clones with MiXCR by TCRdb, keeping productive beta chains. One record per CDR3 amino acid sequence lists the most common genes and DNA. Clone size and V and J calls follow TCRdb, not the original study. This sample comprises about 200,000 distinct CDR3 sequences, less than 70% of them detected only once. The top ten hold around 7.1% of the sample.

TRIzol reagent was used to extract blood RNA from unsorted whole blood, while the DNeasy Blood & Tissue kit provided the germline DNA. At the time of sampling, the patients had chronic HBV infection and had not received any treatment. Before surgery, four milliliters of peripheral blood were drawn into K2EDTA tubes. For this clonotype: What this receptor recognizes is not known. Within one base of it there is no much larger clone, and no base qualities were kept.

The research as a whole found: Only five patients were included in the study, and the authors note that the findings should be validated in a larger study. Consistent with antigen-driven expansion, pairs of tumor regions showed higher repertoire overlap (mean about 36%) than either tumor-adjacent pairs (roughly 17%) or tumor-blood pairs (approximately 15%). Only the TCR beta chain was sequenced, which likely underestimates true repertoire diversity because unpaired alpha chains were not captured. Comparison of CD4+ and CD8+ T cell repertoires was precluded by the use of bulk unsorted samples. The top 250 clones made up a significantly larger repertoire fraction in tumors than in blood (p = 0.039).

The sequenced sample consisted of peripheral blood. The receptor comes from a woman aged 60 to 75 with primary liver carcinoma and hepatitis B virus infection. The chain couples TRBV5-1 to TRBJ1-1; TRBD1 agrees with 8 junctional bases. The sequenced DNA is TGCGCCAGCAGCTTCCGGCAGGGGGCTTGGACTGAAGCTTTCTTT. This codes for CASSFRQGAWTEAFF.